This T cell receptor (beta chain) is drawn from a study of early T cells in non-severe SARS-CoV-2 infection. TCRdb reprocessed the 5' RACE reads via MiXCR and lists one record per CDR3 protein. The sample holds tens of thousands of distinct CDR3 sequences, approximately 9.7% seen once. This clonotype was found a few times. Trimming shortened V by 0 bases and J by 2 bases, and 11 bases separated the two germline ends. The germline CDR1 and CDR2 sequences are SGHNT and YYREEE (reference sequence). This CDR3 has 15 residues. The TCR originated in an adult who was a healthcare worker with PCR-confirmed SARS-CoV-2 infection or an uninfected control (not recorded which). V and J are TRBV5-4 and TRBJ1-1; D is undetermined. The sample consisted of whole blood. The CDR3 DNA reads TGTGCCAGCAGCTTGGAAAGCACAGTTAACACTGAAGCTTTCTTT. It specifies CASSLESTVNTEAFF.